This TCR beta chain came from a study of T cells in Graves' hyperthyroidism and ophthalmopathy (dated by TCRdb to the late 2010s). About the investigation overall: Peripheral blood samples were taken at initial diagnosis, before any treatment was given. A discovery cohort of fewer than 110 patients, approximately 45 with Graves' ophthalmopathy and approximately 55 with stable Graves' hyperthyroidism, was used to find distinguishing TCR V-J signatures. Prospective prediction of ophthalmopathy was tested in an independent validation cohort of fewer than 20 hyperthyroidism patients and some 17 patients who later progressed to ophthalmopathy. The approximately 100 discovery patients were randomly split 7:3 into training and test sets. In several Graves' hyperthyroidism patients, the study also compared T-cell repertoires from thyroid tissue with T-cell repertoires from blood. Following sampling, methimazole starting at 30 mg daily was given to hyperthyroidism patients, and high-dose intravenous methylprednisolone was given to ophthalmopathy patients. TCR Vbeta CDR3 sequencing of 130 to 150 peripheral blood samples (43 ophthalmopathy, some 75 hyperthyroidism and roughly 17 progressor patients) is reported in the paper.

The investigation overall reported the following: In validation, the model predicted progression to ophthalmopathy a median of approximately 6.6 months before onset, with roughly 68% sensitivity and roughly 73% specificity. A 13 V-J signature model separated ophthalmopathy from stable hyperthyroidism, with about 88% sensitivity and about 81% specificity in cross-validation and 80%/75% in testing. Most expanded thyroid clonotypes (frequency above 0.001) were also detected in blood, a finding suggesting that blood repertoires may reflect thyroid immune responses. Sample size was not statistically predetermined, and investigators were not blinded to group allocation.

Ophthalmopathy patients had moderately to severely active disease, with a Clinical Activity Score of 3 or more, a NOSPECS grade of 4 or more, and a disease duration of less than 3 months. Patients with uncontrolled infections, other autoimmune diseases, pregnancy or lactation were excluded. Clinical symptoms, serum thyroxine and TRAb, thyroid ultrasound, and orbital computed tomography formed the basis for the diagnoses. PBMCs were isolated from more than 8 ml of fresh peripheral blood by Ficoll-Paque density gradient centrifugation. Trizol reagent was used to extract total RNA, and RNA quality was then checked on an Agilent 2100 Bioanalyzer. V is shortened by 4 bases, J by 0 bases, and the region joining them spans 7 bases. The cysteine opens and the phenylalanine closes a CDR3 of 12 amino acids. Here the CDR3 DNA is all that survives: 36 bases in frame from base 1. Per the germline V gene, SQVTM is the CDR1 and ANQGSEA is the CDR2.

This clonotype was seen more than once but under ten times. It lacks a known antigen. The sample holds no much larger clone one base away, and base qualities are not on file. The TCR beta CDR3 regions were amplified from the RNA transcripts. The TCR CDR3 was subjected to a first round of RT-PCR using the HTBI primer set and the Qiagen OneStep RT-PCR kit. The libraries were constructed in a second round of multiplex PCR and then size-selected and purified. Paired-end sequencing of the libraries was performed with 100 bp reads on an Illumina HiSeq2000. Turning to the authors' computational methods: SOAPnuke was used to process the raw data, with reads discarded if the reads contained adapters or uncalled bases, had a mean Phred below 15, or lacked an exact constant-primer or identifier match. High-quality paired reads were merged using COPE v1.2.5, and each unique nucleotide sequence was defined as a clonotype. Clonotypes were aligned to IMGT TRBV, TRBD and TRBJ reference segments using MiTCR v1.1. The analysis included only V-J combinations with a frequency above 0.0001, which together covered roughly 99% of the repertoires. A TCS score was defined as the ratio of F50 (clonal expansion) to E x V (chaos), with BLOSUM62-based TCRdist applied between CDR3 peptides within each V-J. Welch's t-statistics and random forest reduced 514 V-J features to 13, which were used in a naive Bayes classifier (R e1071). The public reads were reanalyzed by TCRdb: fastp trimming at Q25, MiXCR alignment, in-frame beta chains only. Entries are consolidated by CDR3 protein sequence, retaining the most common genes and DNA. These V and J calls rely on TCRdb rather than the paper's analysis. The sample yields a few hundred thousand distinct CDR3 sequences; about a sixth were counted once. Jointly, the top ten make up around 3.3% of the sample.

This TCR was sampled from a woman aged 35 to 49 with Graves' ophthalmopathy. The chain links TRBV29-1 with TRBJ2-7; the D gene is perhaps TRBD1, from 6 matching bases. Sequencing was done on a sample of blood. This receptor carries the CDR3 CSVAGASYEQYF. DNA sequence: TGCAGCGTTGCAGGGGCCTCCTACGAGCAGTACTTC.